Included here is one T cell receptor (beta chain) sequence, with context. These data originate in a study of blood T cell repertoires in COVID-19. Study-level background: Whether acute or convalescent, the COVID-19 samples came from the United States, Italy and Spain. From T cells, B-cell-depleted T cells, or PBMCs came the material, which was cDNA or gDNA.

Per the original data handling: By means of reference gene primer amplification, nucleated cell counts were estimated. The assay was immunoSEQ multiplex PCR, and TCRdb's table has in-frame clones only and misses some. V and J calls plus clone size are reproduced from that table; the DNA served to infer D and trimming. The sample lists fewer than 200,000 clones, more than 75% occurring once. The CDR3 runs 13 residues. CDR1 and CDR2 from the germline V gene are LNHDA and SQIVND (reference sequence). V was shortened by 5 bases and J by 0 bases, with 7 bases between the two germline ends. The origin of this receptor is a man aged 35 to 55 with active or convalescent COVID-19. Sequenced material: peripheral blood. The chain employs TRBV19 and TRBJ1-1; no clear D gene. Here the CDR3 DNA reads TGTGCCAGTAGTTATGAGCTGAACACTGAAGCTTTCTTT. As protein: CASSYELNTEAFF.